Each of the 5 T cell receptor beta chains below was sequenced from the same sample in a study of CD8 T cells in ankylosing spondylitis. TCRdb called the 5' RACE reads again in MiXCR, with one record for every CDR3 protein. The profile covers more than 150,000 distinct CDR3 sequences, with around 10% appearing a single time and roughly 28% taken by the ten largest. Sequenced sample: blood, either unsorted or a sorted T cell fraction (not recorded which). The receptors derive from a male donor with ankylosing spondylitis or in good health (not recorded which).

The chain recombines TRBV15 with TRBJ2-2, with 7 positions matching TRBD1. The CDR3 length is 15 residues. The germline CDR1 and CDR2 sequences are LNHNV and YYDKDF (reference sequence). V lost 3 bases and J lost 5; bases outside the gene matches: 6. The CDR3 DNA sequence: TGTGCCACCAGCAGCTTTCTGACAGGGACCGGGGAGCTGTTTTTT. Translating gives CATSSFLTGTGELFF.

This clonotype was seen many times. The V gene is TRBV5-1, the J gene TRBJ1-5; 11 nucleotides align to TRBD1. The CDR3 extends over 16 amino acids. V shed 0 bases and J 5 bases; nucleotides not matched to a gene: 4. CDR1 is SGHRS and CDR2 is YFSETQ in the germline V gene. The CDR3 reads CASSLGTGGAHQPQHF. Here the CDR3 DNA reads TGCGCCAGCAGCTTGGGGACAGGGGGCGCGCATCAGCCCCAGCATTTT.

This clonotype was seen just once. V is TRBV5-1 and J is TRBJ2-3; D remains ambiguous. The CDR3 sequence is 16 residues long. The V gene lost 1 base and the J gene lost 3 bases, with 15 bases spanning the gap. Germline loops: CDR1 SGHRS, CDR2 YFSETQ. CDR3 sequence reads: CASSLSVRGATDTQYF. The CDR3 DNA sequence: TGCGCCAGCAGCTTGAGCGTGAGAGGAGCGACAGATACGCAGTATTTT.

This clonotype was found many times. The J gene is TRBJ2-2, the V gene TRBV5-1; D is undetermined. Germline V gene sequence: CDR1 SGHRS, CDR2 YFSETQ. The CDR3 runs to 15 residues. V was clipped by 0 bases and J by 1 base, with 7 bases between them. CDR3 coding DNA: TGCGCCAGCAGCTTGGCCAGTCTGAACACCGGGGAGCTGTTTTTT. Its translation is CASSLASLNTGELFF.

This clonotype was seen more than once but under ten times. The chain couples TRBV7-9 to TRBJ2-5; 10 bases match TRBD1. Trimming removed 5 bases from V and 2 bases from J; junction bases left unmatched: 5. CDR1 and CDR2 from the germline V gene are SEHNR and FQNEAQ (reference sequence). The CDR3 runs 15 residues. Written as DNA, the CDR3 is TGTGCCAGCAGCCCTGGGACAGGGGAGCAAGAGACCCAGTACTTC. This translates into CASSPGTGEQETQYF.